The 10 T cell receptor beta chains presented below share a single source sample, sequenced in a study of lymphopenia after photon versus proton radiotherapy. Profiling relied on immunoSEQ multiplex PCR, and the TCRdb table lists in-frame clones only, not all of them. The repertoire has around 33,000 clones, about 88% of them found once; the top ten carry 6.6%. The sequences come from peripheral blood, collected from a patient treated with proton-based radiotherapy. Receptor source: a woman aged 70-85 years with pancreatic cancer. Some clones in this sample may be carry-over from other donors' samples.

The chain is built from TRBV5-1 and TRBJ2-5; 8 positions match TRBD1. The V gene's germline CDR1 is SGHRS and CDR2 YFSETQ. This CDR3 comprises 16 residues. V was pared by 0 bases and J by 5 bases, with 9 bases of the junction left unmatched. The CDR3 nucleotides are TGCGCCAGCAGCTTGGAAGGCAGGGGGCGCCGGGAGACCCAGTACTTC. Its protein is CASSLEGRGRRETQYF.

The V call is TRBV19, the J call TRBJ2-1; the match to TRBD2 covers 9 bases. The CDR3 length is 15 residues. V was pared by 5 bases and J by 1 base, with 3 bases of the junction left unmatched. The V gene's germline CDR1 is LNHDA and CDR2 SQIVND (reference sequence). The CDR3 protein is CASSEAGGSYNEQFF. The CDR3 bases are TGTGCCAGTAGTGAGGCGGGAGGGTCCTACAATGAGCAGTTCTTC.

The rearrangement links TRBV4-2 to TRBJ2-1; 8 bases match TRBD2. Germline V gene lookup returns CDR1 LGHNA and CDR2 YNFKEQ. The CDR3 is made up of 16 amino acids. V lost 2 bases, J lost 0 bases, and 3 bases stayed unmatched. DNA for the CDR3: TGTGCCAGCAGCCAACTAGCGGGTAGCTCCTACAATGAGCAGTTCTTC. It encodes CASSQLAGSSYNEQFF.

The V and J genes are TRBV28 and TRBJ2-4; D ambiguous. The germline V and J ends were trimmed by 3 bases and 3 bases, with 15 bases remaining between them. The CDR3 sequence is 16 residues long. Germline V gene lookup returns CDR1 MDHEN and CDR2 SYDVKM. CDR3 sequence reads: CASSFLYPVVKNIQYF. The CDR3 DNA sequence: TGTGCCAGCAGTTTCCTCTATCCTGTCGTCAAAAACATTCAGTACTTC.

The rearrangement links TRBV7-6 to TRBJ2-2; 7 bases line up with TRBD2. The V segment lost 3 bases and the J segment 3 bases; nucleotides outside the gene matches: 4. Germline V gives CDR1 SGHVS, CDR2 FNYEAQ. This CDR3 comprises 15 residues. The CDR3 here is CASSFGLADTGELFF. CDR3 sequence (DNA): TGTGCCAGCAGCTTTGGGCTAGCGGACACCGGGGAGCTGTTTTTT.

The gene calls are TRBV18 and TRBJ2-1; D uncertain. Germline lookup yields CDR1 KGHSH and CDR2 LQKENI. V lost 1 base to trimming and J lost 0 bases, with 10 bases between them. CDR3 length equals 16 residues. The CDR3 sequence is CASSPLADSSYNEQFF. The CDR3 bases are TGTGCCAGCTCACCACTTGCCGATAGCTCCTACAATGAGCAGTTCTTC.

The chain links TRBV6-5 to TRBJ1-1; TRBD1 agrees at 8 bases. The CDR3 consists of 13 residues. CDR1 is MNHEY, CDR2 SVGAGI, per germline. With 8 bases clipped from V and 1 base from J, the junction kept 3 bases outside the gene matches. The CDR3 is CASADRENTEAFF. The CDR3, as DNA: TGTGCCAGCGCGGACAGGGAGAACACTGAAGCTTTCTTT.

CDR3: CASSFSAPSYEQYF. The CDR3 coding sequence is TGTGCCAGCAGTTTCTCGGCCCCCTCCTACGAGCAGTACTTC. V usage is TRBV27 and J usage is TRBJ2-7; D remains ambiguous. The V and J ends lost 3 bases and 0 bases respectively, with 9 bases between them. Germline assignment: CDR1 MNHEY and CDR2 SMNVEV (reference sequence). The CDR3 contains 14 residues.

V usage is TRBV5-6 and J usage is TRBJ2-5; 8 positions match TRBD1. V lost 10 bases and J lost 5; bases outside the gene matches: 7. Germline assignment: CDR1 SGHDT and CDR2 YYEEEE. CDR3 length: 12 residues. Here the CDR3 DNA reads TGTGCCGGGGGGACAGGTCCTGAGACCCAGTACTTC. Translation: CAGGTGPETQYF. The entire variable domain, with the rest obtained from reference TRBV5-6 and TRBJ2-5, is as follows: DAGVTQSPTHLIKTRGQQVTLRCSPKSGHDTVSWYQQALGQGPQFIFQYYEEEERQRGNFPDRFSGHQFPNYSSELNVNALLLGDSALYLCAGGTGPETQYFGPGTRLLVL.

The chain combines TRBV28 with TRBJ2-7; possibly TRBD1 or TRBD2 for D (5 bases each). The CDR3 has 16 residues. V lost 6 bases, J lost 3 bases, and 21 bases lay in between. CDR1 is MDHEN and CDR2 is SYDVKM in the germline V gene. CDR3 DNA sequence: TGTGCCAGCAGCCCTACACCAGGGAGAACGTTCTACGAGCAGTACTTC. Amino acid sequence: CASSPTPGRTFYEQYF.